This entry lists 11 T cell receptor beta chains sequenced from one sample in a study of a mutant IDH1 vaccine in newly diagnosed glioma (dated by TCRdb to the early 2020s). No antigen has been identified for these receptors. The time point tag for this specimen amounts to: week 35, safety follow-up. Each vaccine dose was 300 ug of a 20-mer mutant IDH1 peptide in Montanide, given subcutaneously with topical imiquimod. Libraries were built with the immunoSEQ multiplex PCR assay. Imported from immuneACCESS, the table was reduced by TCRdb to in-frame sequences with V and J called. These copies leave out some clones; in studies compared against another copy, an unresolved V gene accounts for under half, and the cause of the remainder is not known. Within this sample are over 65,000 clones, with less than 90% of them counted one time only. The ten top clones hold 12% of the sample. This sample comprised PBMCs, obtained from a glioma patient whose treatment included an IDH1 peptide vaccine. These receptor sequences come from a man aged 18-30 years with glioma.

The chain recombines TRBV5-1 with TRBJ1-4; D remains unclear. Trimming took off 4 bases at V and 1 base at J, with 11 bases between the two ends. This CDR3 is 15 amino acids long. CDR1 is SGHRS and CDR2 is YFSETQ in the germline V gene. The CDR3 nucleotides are TGCGCCAGCAGCACATCTTTAGGAACTAATGAAAAACTGTTTTTT. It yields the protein CASSTSLGTNEKLFF.

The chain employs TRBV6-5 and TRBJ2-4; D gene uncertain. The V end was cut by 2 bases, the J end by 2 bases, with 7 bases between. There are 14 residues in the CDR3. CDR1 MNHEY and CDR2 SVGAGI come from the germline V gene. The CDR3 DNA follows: TGTGCCAGCAGTTACCTAGGGTCCAAAAACATTCAGTACTTC. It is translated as CASSYLGSKNIQYF.

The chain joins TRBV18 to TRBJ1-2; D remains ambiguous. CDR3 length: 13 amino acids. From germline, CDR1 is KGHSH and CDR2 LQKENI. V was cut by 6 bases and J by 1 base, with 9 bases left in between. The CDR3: CASSTSSNYGYTF. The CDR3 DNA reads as TGTGCCAGCTCCACCTCGAGTAACTATGGCTACACCTTC.

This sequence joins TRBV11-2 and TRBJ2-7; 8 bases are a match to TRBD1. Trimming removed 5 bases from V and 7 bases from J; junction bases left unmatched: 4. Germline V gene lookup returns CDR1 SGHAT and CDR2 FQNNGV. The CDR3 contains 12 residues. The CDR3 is CASSPRTGEQYF. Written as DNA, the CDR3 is TGTGCCAGCAGCCCTCGGACAGGGGAGCAGTACTTC.

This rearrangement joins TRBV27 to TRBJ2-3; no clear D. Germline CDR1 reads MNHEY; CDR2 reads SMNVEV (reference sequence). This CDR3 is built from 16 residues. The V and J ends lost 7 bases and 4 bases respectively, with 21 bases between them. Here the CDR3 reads CASNHPDTGYPDTQYF. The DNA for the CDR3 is TGTGCCAGCAACCACCCGGATACCGGGTACCCAGATACGCAGTATTTT.

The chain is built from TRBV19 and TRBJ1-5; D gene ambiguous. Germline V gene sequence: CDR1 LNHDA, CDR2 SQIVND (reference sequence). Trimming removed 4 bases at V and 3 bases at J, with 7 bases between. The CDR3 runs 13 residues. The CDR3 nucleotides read TGTGCCAGTAGTAAAGGGTCCAATCAGCCCCAGCATTTT. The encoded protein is CASSKGSNQPQHF.

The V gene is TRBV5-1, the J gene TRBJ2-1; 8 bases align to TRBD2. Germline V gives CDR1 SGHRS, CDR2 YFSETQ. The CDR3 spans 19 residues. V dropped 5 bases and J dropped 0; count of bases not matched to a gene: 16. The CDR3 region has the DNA TGCGCCAGCAGTTCTCTAGCGGGCGACGGTTTAAGCTCCTACAATGAGCAGTTCTTC. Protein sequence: CASSSLAGDGLSSYNEQFF.

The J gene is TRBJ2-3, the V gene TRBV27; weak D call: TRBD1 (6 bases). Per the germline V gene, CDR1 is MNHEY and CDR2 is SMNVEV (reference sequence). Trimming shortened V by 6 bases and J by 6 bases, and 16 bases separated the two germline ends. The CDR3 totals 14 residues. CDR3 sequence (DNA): TGTGCCAGCAGCGCCCTTACAGGGTTTGATACGCAGTATTTT. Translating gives CASSALTGFDTQYF.

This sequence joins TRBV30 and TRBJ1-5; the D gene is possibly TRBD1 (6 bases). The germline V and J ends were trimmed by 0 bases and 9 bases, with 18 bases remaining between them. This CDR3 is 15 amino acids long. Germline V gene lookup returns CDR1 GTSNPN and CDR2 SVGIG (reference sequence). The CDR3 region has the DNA TGTGCCTGGAGTGTACAAGACCAAAGGGGGGGGCCCCAGCATTTT. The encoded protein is CAWSVQDQRGGPQHF.

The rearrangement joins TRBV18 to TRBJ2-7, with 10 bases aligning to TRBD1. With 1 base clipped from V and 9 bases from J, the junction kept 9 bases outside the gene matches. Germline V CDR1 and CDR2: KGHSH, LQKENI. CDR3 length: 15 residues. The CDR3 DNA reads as TGTGCCAGCTCACCACTCCGGGACAGGGGATTCGGGCAGTACTTC. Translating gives CASSPLRDRGFGQYF.

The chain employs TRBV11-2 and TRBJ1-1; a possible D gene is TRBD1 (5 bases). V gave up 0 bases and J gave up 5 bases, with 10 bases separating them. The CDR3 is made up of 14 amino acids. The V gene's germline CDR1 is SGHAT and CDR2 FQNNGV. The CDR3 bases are TGTGCCAGCAGCTTAGATGAGGGGCCGACTGAAGCTTTCTTT. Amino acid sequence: CASSLDEGPTEAFF.